This T cell receptor beta chain was identified in a study of CD8 T cells in ankylosing spondylitis. Making use of molecular barcodes, quantitative 5'-RACE generated TCR beta libraries. TCRdb re-called the 5' RACE reads with MiXCR, one entry per CDR3 protein. In the table there are 200,000 to 250,000 distinct CDR3 sequences, approximately 20% of which are singletons. CDR1 GTSNPN and CDR2 SVGIG come from the germline V gene (reference sequence). Germline trimming cut 3 bases from V and 7 bases from J; bases unmatched to any gene: 11. This CDR3 contains 16 residues. Study-level results: Made up of roughly 8 highly homologous variants, a TCR beta motif appeared characteristic of ankylosing spondylitis blood.

A note on this clonotype: The target antigen is unknown.

The clonotype originates from a male donor with ankylosing spondylitis. Sequencing input: blood, either unsorted or a sorted T cell fraction (not recorded which). The chain combines TRBV30 with TRBJ2-5; TRBD2 aligns across 13 bases. The CDR3 DNA sequence: TGTGCCTGGAGCGAAGGGACTAGCGGGATTTTTGGGACCCAGTACTTC. Its translation is CAWSEGTSGIFGTQYF.